Listed here are 18 T cell receptor beta chains from one sample, sequenced in a study of T cell responses to AZD1222 COVID-19 vaccine. Here immunoSEQ multiplex PCR was the method, and the copy in TCRdb shows in-frame clones only, minus some. The table includes 120,000 or so clones, 70% to 90% detected once. The sample here was peripheral blood, taken on day 0 of AZD1222 vaccination. These receptor sequences come from an adult in good health.

This clone has only a few counts. The genes are TRBV5-1 and TRBJ2-7, with D possibly matching TRBD1 (6 bases). Deletions cut 2 bases from V and 4 bases from J, with 13 bases between. The CDR3 contains 14 residues. Germline assignment: CDR1 SGHRS and CDR2 YFSETQ. CDR3 nucleotide sequence: TGCGCCAGCAGCTTATCGTCTCAGGGGTACGAGCAGTACTTC. Protein product: CASSLSSQGYEQYF.

V is TRBV5-6 and J is TRBJ2-5; 14 bases align to TRBD2. The V and J ends lost 4 bases and 4 bases, in that order; junction bases with no gene match: 6. The CDR3 contains 16 residues. Germline V CDR1 and CDR2: SGHDT, YYEEEE. CDR3 bases: TGTGCCAGCAGCCCGCCGGGACTAGCGGGAGTAGAGACCCAGTACTTC. This encodes CASSPPGLAGVETQYF.

The gene calls are TRBV19 and TRBJ1-3; D possibly corresponds to TRBD1 (6 bases). The CDR3 has 16 residues. Germline assignment: CDR1 LNHDA and CDR2 SQIVND (reference sequence). The V end lost 8 bases, the J end lost 0 bases, and 17 bases lay between the germline ends. CDR3 nucleotides: TGTGCCAGTCACGCGAACAGGGCCTCCTCTGGAAACACCATATATTTT. As protein: CASHANRASSGNTIYF.

This clone was detected a few times. The junction departs from germline at one end; a sequencing error may be responsible. The J gene is TRBJ2-3, the V gene TRBV7-8; no firm D call. This CDR3 has 15 amino acids. The V gene's germline CDR1 is SGHVS and CDR2 FQNEAQ. CDR3 in amino acids: CASTLPRFRTDTQYF. The CDR3 region has the DNA TGTGCCAGCACCTTACCACGGTTCCGCACAGATACGCAGTATTTT.

The rearrangement joins TRBV30 to TRBJ2-3; 11 bases align to TRBD2. Germline-derived CDR1 and CDR2 are GTSNPN and SVGIG (reference sequence). CDR3 length: 14 residues. With 4 bases clipped from V and 5 bases from J, the junction kept 5 bases outside the gene matches. The CDR3 loop reads CAWKLAGDRDTQYF. The CDR3 region has the DNA TGTGCCTGGAAACTAGCGGGAGATCGAGATACGCAGTATTTT.

V gene TRBV3-1 (or the pseudogene TRBV3-2) combines with J gene TRBJ2-3; 12 positions agree with TRBD2. The V segment lost 5 bases and the J segment 4 bases; nucleotides outside the gene matches: 1. This CDR3 is built from 14 residues. Germline CDR1 and CDR2: LGHDT and YNNKEL (reference sequence). CDR3 nucleotides: TGTGCCAGCAGCACTAGCGGGGGGTCAGATACGCAGTATTTT. It yields the protein CASSTSGGSDTQYF.

This clone occurred once. This chain connects TRBV3-1 (or the pseudogene TRBV3-2) to TRBJ2-7, with 8 nucleotides matching TRBD2. CDR1 LGHDT and CDR2 YNNKEL come from the germline V gene (reference sequence). The V and J ends lost 6 bases and 2 bases, in that order; junction bases with no gene match: 6. This CDR3 is 14 amino acids long. The DNA for the CDR3 is TGTGCCAGCAGTCCCCCGGGACTAGCCTACGAGCAGTACTTC. It encodes CASSPPGLAYEQYF.

The gene calls are TRBV24-1 and TRBJ2-5; possibly TRBD2 for D (5 bases). Germline lookup yields CDR1 KGHDR and CDR2 SFDVKD. The V end lost 2 bases, the J end lost 2 bases, and 11 bases lay between the germline ends. The CDR3 covers 15 residues. The CDR3 loop is CATSDSWTVQETQYF. For the CDR3, the DNA is TGTGCCACCAGTGATTCTTGGACTGTTCAAGAGACCCAGTACTTC.

V usage is TRBV30 and J usage is TRBJ1-6; D is unclear. CDR1 and CDR2 (germline): GTSNPN, SVGIG (reference sequence). This CDR3 has 12 residues. The V and J ends lost 4 bases and 7 bases respectively, with 8 bases between them. The CDR3 here is CAWTGFNSPLHF. The DNA of the CDR3 is TGTGCCTGGACAGGTTTCAATTCACCCCTCCACTTT.

V usage is TRBV9 and J usage is TRBJ1-6, with 9 bases lining up with TRBD1. The V segment lost 2 bases and the J segment 7 bases; nucleotides outside the gene matches: 4. The V gene's germline CDR1 is SGDLS and CDR2 YYNGEE. The CDR3 runs 15 residues. The CDR3 DNA is TGTGCCAGCAGCGTCCTACAGGGGGCAAATTCACCCCTCCACTTT. Protein product: CASSVLQGANSPLHF.

This chain connects TRBV30 to TRBJ1-3; 7 bases match TRBD1. Unmatched junction bases numbered 7, after V lost 4 bases and J lost 1 base. Germline V CDR1 and CDR2: GTSNPN, SVGIG (reference sequence). The CDR3 extends over 15 amino acids. CDR3 coding DNA: TGTGCCTGGATACCCAGGGGGGTTTCTGGAAACACCATATATTTT. Translating gives CAWIPRGVSGNTIYF.

The V and J genes are TRBV5-4 and TRBJ2-7; a weak D match, TRBD2 (6 bases). The ends were cut back, 2 bases at V and 6 bases at J, with 15 bases in the middle. CDR3 length equals 14 residues. Germline CDR1 SGHNT, CDR2 YYREEE (reference sequence). CDR3 sequence: CASSFGGSSPEQYF. The CDR3 nucleotides read TGTGCCAGCAGCTTCGGGGGTAGTTCGCCCGAGCAGTACTTC. Filled out from reference TRBV5-4 and TRBJ2-7, the complete variable domain reads ETGVTQSPTHLIKTRGQQVTLRCSSQSGHNTVSWYQQALGQGPQFIFQYYREEENGRGNFPPRFSGLQFPNYSSELNVNALELDDSALYLCASSFGGSSPEQYFGPGTRLTVT.

This clone has a single count. This chain joins TRBV9 and TRBJ2-1, with 7 bases identical to TRBD2. The CDR3 totals 16 residues. Germline V gives CDR1 SGDLS, CDR2 YYNGEE. J lost 8 bases, V lost 0 bases, and 11 bases had no gene match. The CDR3 nucleotides are TGTGCCAGCAGCGTAGTACTCAGCGGGATTGTCGATGAGCAGTTCTTC. Protein product: CASSVVLSGIVDEQFF.

The chain employs TRBV20-1 and TRBJ2-2; D is perhaps TRBD2 (5 bases). The V end was cut by 3 bases, the J end by 6 bases, with 11 bases between. The CDR3 extends over 13 amino acids. Germline V gene lookup returns CDR1 DFQATT and CDR2 SNEGSKA (reference sequence). This chain's CDR3 is CSASLREPGELFF. The DNA for the CDR3 is TGCAGTGCTAGTTTGAGGGAGCCCGGGGAGCTGTTTTTT.

The rearrangement joins TRBV5-1 to TRBJ2-7; possible D gene TRBD1, 6 bases. Trimming left V 5 bases short and J 1 base short, with 16 bases between. The CDR3 runs to 15 residues. Germline assignment: CDR1 SGHRS and CDR2 YFSETQ. DNA of the CDR3: TGCGCCAGCAGAAACTCCCCAGGGGATTCCTACGAGCAGTACTTC. Its translation: CASRNSPGDSYEQYF.

The V gene is TRBV6-5, the J gene TRBJ1-6; 8 nucleotides agree with TRBD1. Trimming took 6 bases from V and 7 from J; bases not matched to a gene: 8. The CDR3 covers 15 residues. Per germline, CDR1 MNHEY and CDR2 SVGAGI. The CDR3 sequence: CASRSGTGGNSPLHF. The CDR3 DNA reads as TGTGCCAGCAGGTCCGGGACAGGTGGAAATTCACCCCTCCACTTT.

The chain couples TRBV28 to TRBJ1-2; the match to TRBD1 covers 10 bases. The length of the CDR3 is 16 residues. Germline V lookup: CDR1 MDHEN, CDR2 SYDVKM. J lost 1 base, V lost 7 bases, and 9 bases had no gene match. The CDR3 loop reads CASNPGGDRGNYGYTF. CDR3 nucleotides: TGTGCCAGCAACCCGGGTGGGGACAGGGGTAACTATGGCTACACCTTC.

The rearrangement joins TRBV12-3 or TRBV12-4 to TRBJ2-5; either TRBD1 or TRBD2 may supply D (5 bases each). CDR3 length equals 13 residues. V lost 3 bases and J 5 bases, leaving 10 bases between the germline ends. The CDR3 sequence: CASSLIGDETQYF. Here the CDR3 DNA reads TGTGCCAGCAGTTTGATTGGGGACGAGACCCAGTACTTC.